One sample yielded the 14 T cell receptor beta chains listed below, sequenced in a study of T cells in Graves' hyperthyroidism and ophthalmopathy. What was amplified from RNA transcripts were TCR beta CDR3 regions. A first-round RT-PCR of the TCR CDR3 used the HTBI primer set. MiXCR, applied by TCRdb to the multiplex PCR reads, yields one record per CDR3 protein. The repertoire holds about 320,000 distinct CDR3 sequences, with 15% to 20% as singletons. Sequencing was carried out using blood. These receptors came from a young man with Graves' hyperthyroidism.

This clonotype was observed a few times. The chain recombines TRBV12-3 or TRBV12-4 with TRBJ2-1; either TRBD1 or TRBD2 may fit D (5 bases each). The V end lost 5 bases, the J end lost 9 bases, and 11 bases lay between the germline ends. CDR3 length: 12 amino acids. The CDR3 loop reads CASSLTEGEQFF. The CDR3 nucleotides read TGTGCCAGCAGTCTGACAGAGGGTGAGCAGTTCTTC.

The V and J genes are TRBV6-5 and TRBJ2-1; a weak D match, TRBD2 (5 bases). With 0 bases removed from V and 5 bases from J, the gap between germline ends came to 29 bases. The length of the CDR3 is 21 residues. The germline gives CDR1 MNHEY, CDR2 SVGAGI. This CDR3 reads CASSYSKWGRIGRERDNEQFF. The CDR3 DNA sequence: TGTGCCAGCAGTTACTCGAAGTGGGGTCGTATTGGTCGGGAAAGGGACAATGAGCAGTTCTTC.

This clonotype came up many times. The gene calls are TRBV24-1 and TRBJ2-7; 7 bases match TRBD1. CDR3 size: 15 residues. Germline values: CDR1 KGHDR, CDR2 SFDVKD. With 4 bases clipped from V and 3 bases from J, the junction kept 8 bases outside the gene matches. The DNA for the CDR3 is TGTGCCACCAGTGACGCTAGACAGGGCGACTACGAGCAGTACTTC. Amino acids: CATSDARQGDYEQYF.

This clonotype was recorded at least ten times. J is TRBJ1-1 and V is TRBV7-6, with D tentatively TRBD1 (6 bases). This CDR3 comprises 16 residues. The germline gives CDR1 SGHVS, CDR2 FNYEAQ. V lost 5 bases to trimming and J lost 1 base, with 17 bases between them. The CDR3 is CASSPRLGHQNTEAFF. The CDR3 coding sequence is TGTGCCAGCAGCCCCCGCCTGGGACACCAGAACACTGAAGCTTTCTTT.

Many counts were recorded for this clonotype. The chain combines TRBV5-1 with TRBJ1-2, with D possibly matching TRBD1 (6 bases). Germline V gene sequence: CDR1 SGHRS, CDR2 YFSETQ. V was clipped by 0 bases and J by 4 bases, with 13 bases between them. The CDR3 runs to 15 residues. CDR3 in amino acids: CASSLGTESLYGYTF. In nucleotides, the CDR3 is TGCGCCAGCAGCTTGGGGACAGAATCCCTCTATGGCTACACCTTC.

The V and J genes are TRBV7-2 and TRBJ2-3; TRBD1 aligns across 8 bases. The junction had 5 bases not matched to a gene; V was cut back by 4 bases and J by 2 bases. The CDR3 contains 15 residues. Germline assignment: CDR1 SGHTA and CDR2 FQGNSA. In nucleotides, the CDR3 is TGTGCCAGCAGCTCTAGACAGGGGCTCACAGATACGCAGTATTTT. Translated, it gives CASSSRQGLTDTQYF.

The genes are TRBV9 and TRBJ1-4, with 7 bases lining up with TRBD1. The germline gives CDR1 SGDLS, CDR2 YYNGEE. The CDR3 extends over 14 amino acids. V trimming: 3 bases; J trimming: 5 bases; junction bases outside the gene matches: 4. CDR3 in DNA: TGTGCCAGCAGCGAGGGACAGAGAAATGAAAAACTGTTTTTT. Translating gives CASSEGQRNEKLFF.

This clonotype was counted many times. V gene TRBV11-2 combines with J gene TRBJ2-2; D tentatively reads TRBD1 or TRBD2 (6 bases each). Germline-derived CDR1 and CDR2 are SGHAT and FQNNGV. The CDR3 spans 17 residues. The V end lost 1 base, the J end lost 3 bases, and 15 bases lay between the germline ends. The CDR3 DNA follows: TGTGCCAGCAGCTTAGCACCCAGGGGAGGTTACACCGGGGAGCTGTTTTTT. This gives the protein CASSLAPRGGYTGELFF.

This clonotype has a count of ten or more. V and J are TRBV27 and TRBJ2-5, with D possibly matching TRBD2 (5 bases). Germline CDR1 reads MNHEY; CDR2 reads SMNVEV (reference sequence). The CDR3 has 15 amino acids. Deletions cut 3 bases from V and 0 bases from J, with 11 bases between. The CDR3 spells CASSFGGPHQETQYF. The CDR3 DNA is TGTGCCAGCAGTTTCGGCGGGCCCCACCAAGAGACCCAGTACTTC.

In its sample, this clonotype was seen many times. The chain carries TRBV7-2 and TRBJ2-7; D could derive from TRBD1 or TRBD2 (5 bases each). Trimming stripped 4 bases from V and 2 bases from J, with 12 bases between. The CDR3 runs 14 residues. Germline V gene sequence: CDR1 SGHTA, CDR2 FQGNSA. This chain's CDR3 is CASSSRGGPYEQYF. The CDR3 DNA reads as TGTGCCAGCAGCTCCCGGGGCGGCCCCTACGAGCAGTACTTC.

The V call is TRBV20-1, the J call TRBJ1-2; D remains unclear. Germline assignment: CDR1 DFQATT and CDR2 SNEGSKA (reference sequence). V was clipped by 4 bases and J by 7 bases, with 13 bases between them. The CDR3 totals 12 residues. The CDR3 DNA follows: TGCAGTGCTACCGTCGAGGCGGGTGGCTACACCTTC. Protein: CSATVEAGGYTF.

The V call is TRBV4-2, the J call TRBJ2-7; unclear D gene. Per germline, CDR1 LGHNA and CDR2 YNFKEQ. V was cut by 0 bases and J by 4 bases, with 13 bases left in between. The CDR3 is 15 amino acids. CDR3 sequence (DNA): TGTGCCAGCAGCCAAGAATCCAGGTCTATATACGAGCAGTACTTC. Protein product: CASSQESRSIYEQYF.

The rearrangement uses TRBV20-1 and TRBJ2-2; no definite D call. The CDR3 extends over 16 amino acids. Germline CDR1 DFQATT, CDR2 SNEGSKA (reference sequence). V lost 0 bases to trimming and J lost 6 bases, with 17 bases between them. In nucleotides, the CDR3 is TGCAGTGCTAGAGACCCCCTATTGGGTTCGGCCGGGGAGCTGTTTTTT. Protein: CSARDPLLGSAGELFF.

This clonotype has at least ten counts. The chain links TRBV18 to TRBJ2-7; 8 nucleotides line up with TRBD1. The CDR3 totals 11 residues. Germline V gene data show CDR1 as KGHSH and CDR2 as LQKENI. With 2 bases clipped from V and 12 bases from J, the junction kept 3 bases outside the gene matches. CDR3 sequence: CASSPDRGMYF. The CDR3 DNA reads TGTGCCAGCTCACCAGACAGGGGCATGTACTTC.